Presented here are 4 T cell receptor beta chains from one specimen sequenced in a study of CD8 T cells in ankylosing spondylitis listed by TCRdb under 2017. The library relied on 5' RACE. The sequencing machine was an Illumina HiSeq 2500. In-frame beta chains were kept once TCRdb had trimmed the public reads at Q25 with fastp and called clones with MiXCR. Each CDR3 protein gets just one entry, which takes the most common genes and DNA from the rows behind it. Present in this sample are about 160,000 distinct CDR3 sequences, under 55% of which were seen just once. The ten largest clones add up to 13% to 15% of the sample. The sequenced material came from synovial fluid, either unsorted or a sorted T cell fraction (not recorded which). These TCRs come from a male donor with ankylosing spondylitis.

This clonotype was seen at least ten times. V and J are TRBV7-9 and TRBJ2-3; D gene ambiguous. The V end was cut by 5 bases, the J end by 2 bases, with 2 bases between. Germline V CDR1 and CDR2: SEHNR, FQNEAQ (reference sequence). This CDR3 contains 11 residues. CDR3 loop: CASSLTDTQYF. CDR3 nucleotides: TGTGCCAGCAGCCTCACAGATACGCAGTATTTT.

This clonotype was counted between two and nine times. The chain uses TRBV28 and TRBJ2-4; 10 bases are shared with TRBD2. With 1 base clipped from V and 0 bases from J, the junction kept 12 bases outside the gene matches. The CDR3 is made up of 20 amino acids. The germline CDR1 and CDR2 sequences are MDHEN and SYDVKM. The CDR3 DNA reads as TGTGCCAGCAGTTTATATCTAGTAGCGGGAGGCCCCTTAGCCAAAAACATTCAGTACTTC. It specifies CASSLYLVAGGPLAKNIQYF.

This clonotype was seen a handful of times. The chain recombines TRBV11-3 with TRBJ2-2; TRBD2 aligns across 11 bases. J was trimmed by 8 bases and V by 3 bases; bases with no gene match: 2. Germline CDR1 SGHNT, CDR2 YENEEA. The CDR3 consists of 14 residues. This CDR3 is CASSFGLAGGELFF. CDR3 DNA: TGTGCCAGCAGCTTCGGACTAGCGGGTGGGGAGCTGTTTTTT.

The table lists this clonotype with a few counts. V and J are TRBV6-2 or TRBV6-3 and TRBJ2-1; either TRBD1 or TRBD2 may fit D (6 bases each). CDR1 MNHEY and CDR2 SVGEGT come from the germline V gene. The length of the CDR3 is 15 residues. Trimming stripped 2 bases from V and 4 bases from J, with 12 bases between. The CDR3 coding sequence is TGTGCCAGCAGTTACAGGGGGGAGGCTTACAATGAGCAGTTCTTC. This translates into CASSYRGEAYNEQFF.